The 7 T cell receptor beta chains listed next were all sequenced from one sample in a study of blood T cell repertoires in COVID-19. This table comes from immunoSEQ multiplex PCR, and its TCRdb copy is limited to in-frame clones, with some not included. Here the sample spans about 74,000 clones, around 90% being singletons. Sequencing input: peripheral blood. The receptor set was obtained from a woman aged 80 or over with active or convalescent COVID-19.

This clone has only one observation. This chain links TRBV7-6 with TRBJ2-5, with 11 nucleotides matching TRBD1. Germline lookup yields CDR1 SGHVS and CDR2 FNYEAQ. J gave up 4 bases and V 3 bases, and 7 bases lay outside the gene matches. CDR3 length: 16 residues. The CDR3 sequence is CASSFIGTGGGETQYF. CDR3 DNA sequence: TGTGCCAGCAGCTTCATCGGGACAGGGGGAGGAGAGACCCAGTACTTC.

The chain is built from TRBV9 and TRBJ2-2; possible D gene TRBD2, 6 bases. Deletions cut 0 bases from V and 7 bases from J, with 19 bases between. This CDR3 comprises 17 residues. Germline CDR1 is SGDLS and CDR2 is YYNGEE. The CDR3 region is CASSVGTGVYQGGELFF. CDR3 in DNA: TGTGCCAGCAGCGTAGGAACGGGAGTGTATCAAGGCGGGGAGCTGTTTTTT.

The chain carries TRBV30 and TRBJ2-1; D uncertain. The germline V gene encodes CDR1 GTSNPN and CDR2 SVGIG (reference sequence). This CDR3 has 14 amino acids. Trimming shortened V by 6 bases and J by 0 bases, and 12 bases separated the two germline ends. The CDR3 loop is CACWRQSSYNEQFF. The CDR3 nucleotides read TGTGCCTGTTGGCGGCAGAGCTCCTACAATGAGCAGTTCTTC.

V gene TRBV24-1 combines with J gene TRBJ2-1; no reliable D call. V was trimmed by 5 bases and J by 0 bases, leaving 7 bases between them. This CDR3 has 14 amino acids. CDR1 and CDR2 (germline): KGHDR, SFDVKD. The CDR3 sequence: CATSVVRSYNEQFF. In nucleotides, the CDR3 is TGTGCCACCAGTGTCGTTCGCTCCTACAATGAGCAGTTCTTC.

This clone came up once. The chain joins TRBV5-1 to TRBJ1-2; D remains ambiguous. CDR1 is SGHRS, CDR2 YFSETQ, per germline. Between the trimmed V and J ends, which lost 0 bases and 8 bases, there was a span of 14 bases. The CDR3 is 14 amino acids. The CDR3 coding sequence is TGCGCCAGCAGCTTGGATTTAGGCGGAAGGGGCTACACCTTC. Residues: CASSLDLGGRGYTF. The whole variable domain, filled in from reference TRBV5-1 and TRBJ1-2, reads KAGVTQTPRYLIKTRGQQVTLSCSPISGHRSVSWYQQTPGQGLQFLFEYFSETQRNKGNFPGRFSGRQFSNSRSEMNVSTLELGDSALYLCASSLDLGGRGYTFGSGTRLTVV.

This clone was found once. This chain connects TRBV5-1 to TRBJ2-7; 9 bases agree with TRBD1. Germline-derived CDR1 and CDR2 are SGHRS and YFSETQ. The V and J ends lost 3 bases and 4 bases, in that order; junction bases with no gene match: 8. This CDR3 comprises 15 residues. CDR3 protein: CASSSTGTGIYEQYF. CDR3 in DNA: TGCGCCAGCAGCTCTACCGGGACAGGGATTTACGAGCAGTACTTC.

This chain joins TRBV3-1 (or the pseudogene TRBV3-2) and TRBJ2-1; D ambiguous. V was trimmed by 2 bases and J by 0 bases, leaving 8 bases between them. Germline V lookup: CDR1 LGHDT, CDR2 YNNKEL (reference sequence). The length of the CDR3 is 15 residues. The CDR3, as DNA: TGTGCCAGCAGCCAATACTGGAGCTCCTACAATGAGCAGTTCTTC. The encoded protein is CASSQYWSSYNEQFF.